This is a list of T cell receptor beta chains from one sample in a study of T cells in Graves' hyperthyroidism and ophthalmopathy. TCRdb re-derived calls from the multiplex PCR reads in MiXCR, one entry per CDR3 protein. Of some 200,000 distinct CDR3 sequences in the sample, less than 20% were seen once. Sequenced input: blood. These TCRs come from a woman between 45 and 60 years old with Graves' hyperthyroidism. CDR3s leave out the opening cysteine and the closing phenylalanine or tryptophan.

cdr3_aa	v_call
ASTGNWGSGQPQH	TRBV10-2
ASSRRQHNEQF	TRBV11-3
ATSDLGRQF	TRBV24-1
ASSPRTGGAF	TRBV7-8
ASSMTSGSYEQY	TRBV4-1
ASSSGLAGDFRDTQY	TRBV6-1
ASSFRVTGHSGNTIY	TRBV12-3/TRBV12-4
ASSKTSGGGNEQF	TRBV12-3/TRBV12-4
ASSSSLSYEQY	TRBV10-2
SARDPSGTTYNEQF	TRBV20-1
ASSLGVGGIGTFNEQF	TRBV11-2
SARAPDSESQH	TRBV20-1
ASSSTGQVNSEQY	TRBV6-1
ASSWTSGYYEQY	TRBV7-9
ATSGVDTQY	TRBV24-1
ASSPPGLGGTGELF	TRBV6-1
ASSPSDRANEKLF	TRBV7-6
AWSPYDEQF	TRBV30
ASSYDRDTEAF	TRBV12-3/TRBV12-4
ASSLNRAGGTEAF	TRBV5-1
ASSGRQGAADTQY	TRBV6-1
ASSLSYLQETQY	TRBV7-2
AWSLDYNQPQH	TRBV30
ASSEAIGQY	TRBV6-1